Reported below is one T cell receptor (beta chain). It lacks a known antigen. No quality values exist for individual bases; no much larger clone is one base distant. The data were obtained in a study of shared clonotypes between healthy human individuals (TCRdb year 2020). Study-wide context: Three men and two women, aged 18 to 49 years, made up the cohort. For each donor, CD4 naive and CD4 memory were each run on three plates, CD8 naive on two plates, and CD8 memory on one plate. To estimate repertoire size and how much clonotype sharing occurs between individuals, the study deeply sequenced the blood TCR repertoires of 4 to 6 healthy adults. Different laboratories and diverse techniques were used to prepare libraries and sequence TCR repertoires, to increase sequencing depth and limit assay-specific biases. Between about 0.8 and 8.9 billion PBMCs per donor were obtained by leukapheresis.

Using the deep immunoSEQ assay, multiplex PCR amplified TCR CDR3 regions from genomic DNA. For each cell subset, the extracted genomic DNA was distributed evenly across all wells of several immunoSEQ 96-well plates, and each plate served as one replicate. For sorted subsets, roughly 200 ng genomic DNA, equal to approximately 30,000 T cell genomes, was loaded into each replicate PCR. Purified libraries were quantified with a Qubit 3.0 fluorometer, sized on a Bioanalyzer 2100, and re-quantified with the KAPA Library Quantification kit. Every immunoSEQ 96-well plate was sequenced on a dedicated single-read 150-cycle Illumina NextSeq 550 flow cell. The source study handled its data this way. Because only junctional sequences without quality scores were contained in the immunoSEQ output, filtering matching that applied to full-length reads could not be performed. To assign V/J genes and CDR3, sequences were annotated against IMGT germline references using PyIR, a Python wrapper for IgBLAST v1.9. Reads were removed for weak V/J assignments (E-value above 1e-6), missing CDR3, stop codons, out-of-frame junctions, or ambiguous translated residues. A V3J clonotype was defined by an identical inferred V gene, J gene, and CDR3 amino acid sequence. The percentage overlap between two repertoires was calculated by dividing the number of shared unique clonotypes by the size of the smaller repertoire. Three approaches were used to assess repertoire richness: RTK rarefaction, the Chao1 estimator, and Recon v2.1 estimates of unobserved clonotypes. Generation probabilities were computed with OLGA for all TCRbeta clonotypes obtained by the gDNA method from several donors. TCRdb took over this immuneACCESS table, retaining in-frame rearrangements with V and J assigned. Such tables are incomplete; in checked studies, under half of the missing clones stem from an unresolved V gene, and the remainder is unexplained. The V and J calls and clone size were taken over from that table, and D and trimming were inferred from the DNA. Recorded for this sample are some 700,000 clones; 90% of them occurred a single time. The ten largest clones add up to 34% of the sample.

The research as a whole found: Sampling was restricted to blood, and TCR repertoires in tissue are likely to differ from TCR repertoires in blood. Naive subsets generally had larger estimated clonotype richness than memory subsets did. Even with the large sequencing depth, rarefaction of the sorted-subset datasets indicated that sequencing was incomplete. Because the study included a small number of donors, the genetic and exposure-history diversity represented was limited. Pairwise subsampling led to the expectation that sequencing depth would affect the degree of clonotype sharing among donors. Sharing across a few donors was observed for 4.5% to 6.5% of naive CD4, 3% to 3.5% of naive CD8, about 2.3% of memory CD4, and less than 0.45% of memory CD8 clonotypes. Compared with non-shared clonotypes, the clonotypes found in all four sorted-subset donors had higher generation probabilities.

The CDR3 measures 15 amino acids from cysteine to phenylalanine. This entry keeps only the CDR3 DNA: 45 bases, framed from base 1. V lost 3 bases and J lost 2 bases; the stretch between them is 13 bases long. The germline V gene gives CDR1 as MGHDK and CDR2 as SYGVNS. The donors were healthy, HIV-negative adults who had no recently reported acute infections or vaccinations. Every donor was a Caucasian adult living in Nashville, Tennessee, USA. The CD8 memory samples were a combination of magnetically selected CD45RO+ cells and CCR7-negative CD45RA+ effector memory (TemRA) cells. Blood was collected by leukapheresis, and PBMCs were isolated by Ficoll-Histopaque density gradient centrifugation and then cryopreserved in liquid nitrogen vapor phase. Analytical flow cytometry was used to check the purity and quantity of every magnetically sorted T cell population. From each sorted fraction, genomic DNA was isolated and quantified by UV absorbance on a Nanodrop 2000c.

The sequence is built from TRBV25-1 and TRBJ2-5; 6 matching bases give a weak D call of TRBD2. This clonotype originated in a man aged 18-30 years in good health. Some clones in this sample may be carry-over from other donors' samples. Source material: memory CD8+ T cells from PBMCs. The label giving this sample's cell subset or site can be read as: CD45RO+ cells pooled with CCR7-negative TemRA cells. The nucleotide sequence reads as follows: TGTGCCAGCAGTGACCCCCGGGACTCTCAAGAGACCCAGTACTTC. The translation is CASSDPRDSQETQYF.